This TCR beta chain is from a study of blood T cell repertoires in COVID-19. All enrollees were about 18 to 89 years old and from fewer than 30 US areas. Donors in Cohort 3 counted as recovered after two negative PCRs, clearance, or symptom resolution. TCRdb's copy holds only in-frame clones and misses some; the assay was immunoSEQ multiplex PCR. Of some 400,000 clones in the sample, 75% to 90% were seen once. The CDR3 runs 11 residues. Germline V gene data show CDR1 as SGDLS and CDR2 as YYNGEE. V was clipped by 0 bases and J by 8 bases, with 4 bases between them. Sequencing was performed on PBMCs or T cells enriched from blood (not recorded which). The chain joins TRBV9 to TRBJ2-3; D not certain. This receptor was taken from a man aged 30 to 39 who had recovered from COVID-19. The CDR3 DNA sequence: TGTGCCAGCAGCGTAGGGGCTACGCAGTATTTT. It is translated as CASSVGATQYF.